This passage covers 2 T cell receptor beta chains from one sample sequenced in a study of OX40 agonist ivuxolimab in advanced cancers. Sequenced by immunoSEQ multiplex PCR; TCRdb stores in-frame clones only, minus some. Of approximately 69,000 clones listed, roughly 84% were seen once; the top ten hold over 0.95%. The specimen comprised CD4+ or CD8+ T cells sorted from blood, sampled in a trial of the OX40 agonist ivuxolimab. The receptors were gathered from an adult with an advanced solid tumor such as melanoma, head and neck, liver or kidney cancer.

V usage is TRBV6-5 and J usage is TRBJ2-4; the match to TRBD1 covers 10 bases. CDR3 length: 16 amino acids. In germline, CDR1 is MNHEY, CDR2 SVGAGI. V shed 0 bases, J shed 2 bases, and the junction held 1 base outside the gene matches. Here the CDR3 reads CASSYSTGGPKNIQYF. CDR3 in DNA: TGTGCCAGCAGTTACTCGACAGGGGGCCCCAAAAACATTCAGTACTTC.

This clone appeared a single time. The V call is TRBV10-2, the J call TRBJ1-6; 7 positions match TRBD1. CDR3 length: 16 residues. The trim removed 4 bases at V and 3 bases at J, leaving 6 bases unmatched. CDR1 and CDR2 from the germline V gene are WSHSY and SAAADI. CDR3 nucleotides: TGCGCCAGCAGTGGAGTAGGGGGCAACTATAATTCACCCCTCCACTTT. Amino acids: CASSGVGGNYNSPLHF.